This T cell receptor (beta chain) was identified in a study of early T cells in non-severe SARS-CoV-2 infection. The overall study: Alpha and beta chains were unpaired, from unsorted whole-blood bulk RNA.

Unique molecular identifiers were added to individual cDNA molecules. TCRdb re-called the 5' RACE reads through MiXCR, storing one row per CDR3 protein. The sample consists of about 66,000 distinct CDR3 sequences, roughly a sixth of them appearing once. The CDR3 loop spans 15 amino acids. V was trimmed by 5 bases and J by 1 base, leaving 14 bases between them. This clonotype was counted only a few times. Sequenced here: whole blood, sampled at baseline. The TCR originated in an adult who was a healthcare worker with PCR-confirmed SARS-CoV-2 infection or an uninfected control (not recorded which). The J gene is TRBJ1-1, the V gene TRBV12-3 or TRBV12-4, with D possibly being TRBD1 (6 bases). CDR3 in amino acids: CASSTLDSPNTEAFF. The CDR3 DNA reads as TGTGCCAGCAGTACACTGGACAGTCCGAACACTGAAGCTTTCTTT.